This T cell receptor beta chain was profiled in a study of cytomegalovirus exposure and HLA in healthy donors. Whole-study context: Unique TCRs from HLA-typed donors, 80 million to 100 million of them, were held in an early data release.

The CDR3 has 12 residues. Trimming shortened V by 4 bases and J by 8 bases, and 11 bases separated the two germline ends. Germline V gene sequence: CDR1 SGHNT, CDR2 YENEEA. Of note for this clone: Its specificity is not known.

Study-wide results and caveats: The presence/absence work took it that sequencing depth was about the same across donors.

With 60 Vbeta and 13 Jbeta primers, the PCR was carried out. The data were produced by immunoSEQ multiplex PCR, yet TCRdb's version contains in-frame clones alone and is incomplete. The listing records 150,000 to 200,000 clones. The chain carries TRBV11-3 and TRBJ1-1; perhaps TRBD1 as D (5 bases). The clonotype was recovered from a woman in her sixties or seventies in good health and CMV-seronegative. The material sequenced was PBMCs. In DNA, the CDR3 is TGTGCCAGCAGCTCCGGACGGACAGAAGCTTTCTTT. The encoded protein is CASSSGRTEAFF.